This TCR beta chain was retrieved from a study of cytomegalovirus exposure and HLA in healthy donors. General study findings and limits: In vitro, three CMV-associated chains proved specific for CMV antigens. Cytomegalovirus-associated TCR beta chains were listed, numbering more than 150.

Donors were drawn from the approximately 130-subject validation cohort, separate from the approximately 670-subject first cohort. Trimming removed 3 bases from V and 3 bases from J, with 9 bases in between. The CDR3 has 15 residues. CDR1 is SGHAT and CDR2 is FQNNGV in the germline V gene. As for this clone: As yet, its antigen is unknown.

Clones were read by immunoSEQ multiplex PCR, and TCRdb kept only the in-frame ones, dropping some. Of 110,000 or so clones listed, approximately 96% were seen once; the top ten hold 0.67%. The chain is built from TRBV11-2 and TRBJ1-6; possibly TRBD1 for D (6 bases). Sequencing was performed on PBMCs. This receptor was identified in a woman under 30 in good health and CMV-seronegative. The CDR3 protein is CASSFGQFYNSPLHF. CDR3 in DNA: TGTGCCAGCAGCTTCGGACAGTTCTATAATTCACCCCTCCACTTT. The full variable domain, completed using reference TRBV11-2 and TRBJ1-6, is EAGVAQSPRYKIIEKRQSVAFWCNPISGHATLYWYQQILGQGPKLLIQFQNNGVVDDSQLPKDRFSAERLKGVDSTLKIQPAKLEDSAVYLCASSFGQFYNSPLHFGNGTRLTVT.